The rows below give T cell receptor beta chains drawn from one sample of a study of shared clonotypes between healthy human individuals. TCRdb keeps only in-frame clones here, not all; method: immunoSEQ multiplex PCR. Here the sample spans about 1,800,000 clones, over 85% being singletons. The sequenced sample consisted of naive CD8+ T cells sorted from blood. The receptors come from a man younger than 35 in good health. The CDR3 runs from the conserved cysteine through the conserved F or W. Each record gives: V gene, D gene, J gene, clone size, CDR3 protein, CDR3 DNA. D genes are given only for firm matches. Size tells how often a clone was seen (once, few, many) or the class of an expanded clone, and some rows leave it out.

>TRBV13|TRBD2|TRBJ2-3|-
CASSPTGRAGADTQYF
TGTGCCAGCAGCCCTACCGGGAGGGCCGGGGCAGATACGCAGTATTTT
>TRBV29-1|-|TRBJ1-2|-
CSVEGGARSYGYTF
TGCAGCGTTGAAGGAGGGGCGAGGTCCTATGGCTACACCTTC
>TRBV2|-|TRBJ2-3|-
CASSEGGYNTDTQYF
TGTGCCAGCAGTGAGGGAGGCTACAACACAGATACGCAGTATTTT
>TRBV27|-|TRBJ2-7|once
CASSLSVRGTTYEQYF
TGTGCCAGCAGTTTATCGGTAAGGGGAACGACCTACGAGCAGTACTTC
>TRBV7-2|-|TRBJ2-7|-
CASSLTLYYEQYF
TGTGCCAGCAGCTTGACCTTATACTACGAGCAGTACTTC
>TRBV10-3|TRBD1|TRBJ2-5|-
CAISLTDRTGQETQYF
TGTGCCATCAGCCTCACAGACAGGACAGGGCAAGAGACCCAGTACTTC
>TRBV5-1|-|TRBJ1-2|-
CASSMEGDIDPPLNYGYTF
TGCGCCAGCAGTATGGAGGGTGACATTGACCCCCCCCTCAACTATGGCTACACCTTC
>TRBV6-5|-|TRBJ2-1|-
CASSSLSDEQFF
TGTGCCAGCAGTTCCCTTAGCGATGAGCAGTTCTTC
>TRBV11-2|TRBD2|TRBJ2-5|-
CASSPPGLAETQYF
TGTGCCAGCAGCCCCCCGGGACTAGCAGAGACCCAGTACTTC
>TRBV4-1|-|TRBJ1-2|-
CASSQVLGYGYTF
TGCGCCAGCAGCCAGGTTTTGGGCTATGGCTACACCTTC
>TRBV27|TRBD2|TRBJ2-7|once
CASSLVSVAGVYEQYF
TGTGCCAGCAGTTTGGTTTCGGTAGCGGGGGTTTACGAGCAGTACTTC
>TRBV28|-|TRBJ2-7|-
CASSLFRLGQDEQYF
TGTGCCAGCAGTTTATTTCGATTAGGGCAAGACGAGCAGTACTTC
>TRBV6-1|-|TRBJ2-7|-
CASSAYRSSYEQYF
TGTGCCAGCAGTGCCTACAGGAGCTCCTACGAGCAGTACTTC
>TRBV6-5|-|TRBJ2-1|-
CASSYHLSKGNEQFF
TGTGCCAGCAGTTACCACCTAAGTAAGGGGAATGAGCAGTTCTTC
>TRBV2|-|TRBJ2-3|-
CASSHSPGHSTDTQYF
TGTGCCAGCAGTCATTCCCCGGGACACAGCACAGATACGCAGTATTTT
>TRBV28|-|TRBJ1-6|-
CASNQAPLTYNSPLHF
TGTGCCAGCAATCAGGCCCCCTTGACTTATAATTCACCCCTCCACTTT
>TRBV7-9|-|TRBJ2-5|-
CASSLGLGGQETQYF
TGTGCCAGCAGCTTAGGTCTTGGGGGACAAGAGACCCAGTACTTC
>TRBV27|-|TRBJ1-2|-
CASSPRPAAMGYTF
TGTGCCAGCAGTCCCCGTCCTGCTGCTATGGGCTACACCTTC
>TRBV11-2|-|TRBJ2-7|-
CASSLMPYEQYF
TGTGCCAGCAGCTTAATGCCGTACGAGCAGTACTTC
>TRBV5-4|-|TRBJ2-7|-
CASSSVGGLHEQYF
TGTGCCAGCAGCTCCGTAGGGGGTTTGCACGAGCAGTACTTC
>TRBV30|TRBD1|TRBJ2-5|once
CAWSGARGWETQYF
TGTGCCTGGAGTGGAGCCAGGGGGTGGGAGACCCAGTACTTC
>TRBV27|-|TRBJ2-7|-
CASSLLSSYEQYF
TGTGCCAGCAGTTTATTAAGCAGCTACGAGCAGTACTTC
>TRBV5-4|TRBD1|TRBJ1-2|-
CASSLGASGGLWGYTF
TGTGCCAGCAGCTTGGGGGCATCAGGGGGCCTGTGGGGCTACACCTTC
>TRBV7-3|-|TRBJ2-5|-
CASSLTGFQETQYF
TGTGCCAGCAGCTTAACAGGGTTCCAAGAGACCCAGTACTTC
>TRBV25-1|-|TRBJ2-5|-
CASSSEGVGETQYF
TGTGCCAGCAGCTCAGAGGGGGTAGGGGAGACCCAGTACTTC
>TRBV5-1|-|TRBJ1-1|-
CASSLMVNTEAFF
TGCGCCAGCAGCTTGATGGTGAACACTGAAGCTTTCTTT
>TRBV27|TRBD1|TRBJ2-2|-
CASSTGQGWAGELFF
TGTGCCAGCAGTACGGGACAGGGTTGGGCCGGGGAGCTGTTTTTT
>TRBV2|-|TRBJ2-3|-
CASSDSGTLTDTQYF
TGTGCCAGCAGTGACTCTGGGACGCTCACAGATACGCAGTATTTT
>TRBV25-1|TRBD1|TRBJ1-1|-
CASSARTGGGTEAFF
TGTGCCAGCAGTGCCCGGACAGGGGGCGGCACTGAAGCTTTCTTT
>TRBV5-6|TRBD2|TRBJ2-1|-
CASSLEGGLAGRNEQFF
TGTGCCAGCAGCTTGGAGGGGGGACTAGCGGGACGTAATGAGCAGTTCTTC
>TRBV12-5|-|TRBJ2-7|-
CAILPGTSISYEQYF
TGTGCTATCCTCCCTGGGACGAGTATCTCCTACGAGCAGTACTTC
>TRBV28|TRBD1|TRBJ2-7|-
CASSPGQDYEQYF
TGTGCCAGCAGCCCGGGACAGGATTACGAGCAGTACTTC
>TRBV7-9|-|TRBJ1-1|-
CASSSQGSTEAFF
TGTGCCAGCAGCTCACAGGGCTCCACTGAAGCTTTCTTT
>TRBV6-5|-|TRBJ1-1|-
CASSFGPNTEAFF
TGTGCCAGCAGTTTCGGACCGAACACTGAAGCTTTCTTT
>TRBV5-6|TRBD2|TRBJ2-3|once
CASSPGEGDTQYF
TGTGCCAGCAGTCCGGGGGAGGGAGATACGCAGTATTTT
>TRBV19|-|TRBJ2-1|-
CASSSQGGWVYNEQFF
TGTGCCAGTAGTTCCCAAGGGGGGTGGGTCTACAATGAGCAGTTCTTC
>TRBV4-2|TRBD2|TRBJ2-7|once
CASSPLAGGPDEQYF
TGTGCCAGCAGCCCCCTAGCGGGGGGGCCGGACGAGCAGTACTTC
>TRBV11-2|TRBD2|TRBJ2-5|-
CASSLSAGGETQYF
TGTGCCAGCAGCTTATCTGCGGGGGGGGAGACCCAGTACTTC
>TRBV7-9|-|TRBJ2-3|-
CASKPGVLSTDTQYF
TGTGCCAGCAAACCAGGGGTTCTAAGCACAGATACGCAGTATTTT
>TRBV30|TRBD1|TRBJ2-1|-
CACKARDREPQVPYNEQFF
TGTGCCTGCAAGGCGCGGGACAGGGAACCCCAAGTCCCATACAATGAGCAGTTCTTC
>TRBV5-6|-|TRBJ2-7|-
CASSYDRNSYEQYF
TGTGCCAGCAGCTACGACAGGAACTCCTACGAGCAGTACTTC
>TRBV27|TRBD2|TRBJ2-7|-
CASGRGPGSGSYEQYF
TGTGCCAGCGGGAGGGGCCCGGGTAGCGGATCCTACGAGCAGTACTTC
>TRBV29-1|-|TRBJ1-2|-
CSVEDSYNYGYTF
TGCAGCGTTGAGGACAGCTATAACTATGGCTACACCTTC
>TRBV30|TRBD1|TRBJ1-2|-
CAWTGQGAGGYTF
TGTGCCTGGACGGGACAGGGGGCGGGCGGCTACACCTTC
>TRBV5-6|-|TRBJ2-7|once
CASSFGQSYEQYF
TGTGCCAGCAGCTTCGGACAAAGCTACGAGCAGTACTTC
>TRBV6-6|-|TRBJ1-3|once
CATQVESGNTIYF
TGTGCCACCCAGGTGGAGAGTGGAAACACCATATATTTT
>TRBV27|-|TRBJ2-7|-
CASSYSLGSSYEQYF
TGTGCCAGCAGCTATAGTCTTGGGAGCTCCTACGAGCAGTACTTC
>TRBV4-3|-|TRBJ1-3|-
CASSQGTGTGNTIYF
TGCGCCAGCAGCCAAGGCACAGGGACTGGAAACACCATATATTTT
>TRBV11-2|-|TRBJ2-7|-
CASSLGAGWEQYF
TGTGCCAGCAGCTTAGGGGCAGGGTGGGAGCAGTACTTC
>TRBV4-1|TRBD1|TRBJ2-7|-
CASSQEHRGSYEQYF
TGCGCCAGCAGCCAAGAGCACAGGGGCTCCTACGAGCAGTACTTC
>TRBV5-4|TRBD1|TRBJ1-2|-
CASSLDRGSYGYTF
TGTGCCAGCAGCTTGGACAGGGGTTCCTATGGCTACACCTTC